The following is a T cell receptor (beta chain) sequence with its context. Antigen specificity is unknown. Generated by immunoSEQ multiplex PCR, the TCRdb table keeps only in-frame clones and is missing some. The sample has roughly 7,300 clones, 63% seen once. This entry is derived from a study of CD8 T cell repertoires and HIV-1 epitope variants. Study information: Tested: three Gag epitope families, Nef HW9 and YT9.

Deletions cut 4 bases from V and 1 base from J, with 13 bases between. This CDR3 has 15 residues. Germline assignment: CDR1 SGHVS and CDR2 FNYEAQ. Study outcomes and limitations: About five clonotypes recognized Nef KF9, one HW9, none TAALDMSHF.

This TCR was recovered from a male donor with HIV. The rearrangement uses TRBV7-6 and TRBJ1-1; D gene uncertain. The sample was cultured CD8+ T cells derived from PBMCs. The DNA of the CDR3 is TGTGCCAGCAGCTCGGGCATTTCAGGGAACACTGAAGCTTTCTTT. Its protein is CASSSGISGNTEAFF.